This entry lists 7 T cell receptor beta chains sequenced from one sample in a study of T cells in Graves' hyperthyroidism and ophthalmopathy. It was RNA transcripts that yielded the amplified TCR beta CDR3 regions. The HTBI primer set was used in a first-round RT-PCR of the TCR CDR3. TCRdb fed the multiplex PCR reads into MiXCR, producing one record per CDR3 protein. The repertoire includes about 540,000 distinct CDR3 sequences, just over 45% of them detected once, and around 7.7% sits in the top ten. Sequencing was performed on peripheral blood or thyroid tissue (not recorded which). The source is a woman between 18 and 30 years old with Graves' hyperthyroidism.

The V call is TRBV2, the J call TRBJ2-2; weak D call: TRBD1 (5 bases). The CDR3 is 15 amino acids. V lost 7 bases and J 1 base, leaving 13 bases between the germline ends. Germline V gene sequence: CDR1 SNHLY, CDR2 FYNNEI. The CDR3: CASNSGQGNTGELFF. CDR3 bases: TGTGCCAGCAACTCTGGACAAGGGAACACCGGGGAGCTGTTTTTT.

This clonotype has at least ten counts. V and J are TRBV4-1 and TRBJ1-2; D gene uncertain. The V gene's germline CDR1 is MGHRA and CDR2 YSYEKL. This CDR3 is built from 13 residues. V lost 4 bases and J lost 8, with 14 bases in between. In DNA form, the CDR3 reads TGCGCCAGCAGCCGTAGCCGGGCTGGAGGCTACACCTTC. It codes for CASSRSRAGGYTF.

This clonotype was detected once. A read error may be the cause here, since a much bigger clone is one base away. The CDR3 here is CASSTPDRRVGGYTF. CDR3 nucleotides: TGCGCCAGCAGCACACCGGACAGGCGGGTAGGCGGCTACACCTTC. The gene calls are TRBV5-1 and TRBJ1-2; 7 bases align to TRBD1. V was pared by 4 bases and J by 8 bases, with 14 bases of the junction left unmatched. The germline gives CDR1 SGHRS, CDR2 YFSETQ. The CDR3 runs 15 residues.

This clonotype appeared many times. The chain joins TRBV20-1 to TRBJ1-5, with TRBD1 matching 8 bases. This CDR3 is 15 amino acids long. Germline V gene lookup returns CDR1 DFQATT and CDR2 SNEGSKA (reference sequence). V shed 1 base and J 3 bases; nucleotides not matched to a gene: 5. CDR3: CSARGGQGANQPQHF. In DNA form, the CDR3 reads TGCAGTGCTAGAGGGGGGCAGGGGGCCAATCAGCCCCAGCATTTT.

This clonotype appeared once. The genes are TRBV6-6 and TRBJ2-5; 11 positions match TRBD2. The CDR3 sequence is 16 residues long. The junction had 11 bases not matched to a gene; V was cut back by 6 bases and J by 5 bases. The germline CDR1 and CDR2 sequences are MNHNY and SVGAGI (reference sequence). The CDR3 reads CASSPYLAGGRETQYF. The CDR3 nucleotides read TGTGCCAGCAGCCCCTACTTAGCGGGAGGGCGCGAGACCCAGTACTTC.

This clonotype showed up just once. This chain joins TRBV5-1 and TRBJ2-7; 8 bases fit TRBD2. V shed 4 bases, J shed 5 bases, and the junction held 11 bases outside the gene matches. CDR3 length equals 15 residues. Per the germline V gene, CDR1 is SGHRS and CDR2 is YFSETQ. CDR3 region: CASSAQGTSSDEQYF. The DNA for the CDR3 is TGCGCCAGCAGCGCCCAGGGGACTAGTAGTGACGAGCAGTACTTC.

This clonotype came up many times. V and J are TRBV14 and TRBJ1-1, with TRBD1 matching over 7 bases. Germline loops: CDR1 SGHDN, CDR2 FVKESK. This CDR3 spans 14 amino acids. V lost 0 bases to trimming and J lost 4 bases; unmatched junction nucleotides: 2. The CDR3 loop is CASSQDQGGTEAFF. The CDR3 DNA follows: TGTGCCAGCAGCCAAGACCAGGGGGGCACTGAAGCTTTCTTT.